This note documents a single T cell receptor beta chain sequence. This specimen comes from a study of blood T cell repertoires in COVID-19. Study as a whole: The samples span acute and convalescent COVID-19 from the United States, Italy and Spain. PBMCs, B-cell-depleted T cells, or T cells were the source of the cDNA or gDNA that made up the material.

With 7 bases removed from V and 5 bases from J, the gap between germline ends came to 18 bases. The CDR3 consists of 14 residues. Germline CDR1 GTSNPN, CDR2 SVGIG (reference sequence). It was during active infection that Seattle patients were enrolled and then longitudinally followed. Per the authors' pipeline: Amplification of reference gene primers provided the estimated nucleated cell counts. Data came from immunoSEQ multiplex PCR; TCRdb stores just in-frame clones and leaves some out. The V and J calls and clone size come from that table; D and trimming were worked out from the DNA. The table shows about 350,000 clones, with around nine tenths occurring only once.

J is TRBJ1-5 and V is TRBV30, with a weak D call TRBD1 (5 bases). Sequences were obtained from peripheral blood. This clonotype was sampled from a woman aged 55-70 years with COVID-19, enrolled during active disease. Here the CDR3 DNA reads TGTGCCTACCTCGAACGGGGGAACTATCAGCCCCAGCATTTT. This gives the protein CAYLERGNYQPQHF. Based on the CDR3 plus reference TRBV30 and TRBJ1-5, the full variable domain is SQTIHQWPATLVQPVGSPLSLECTVEGTSNPNLYWYRQAAGRGLQLLFYSVGIGQISSEVPQNLSASRPQDRQFILSSKKLLLSDSGFYLCAYLERGNYQPQHFGDGTRLSIL.